These 3 T cell receptor beta chains came from one sample sequenced in a study of radiotherapy plus CTLA-4 blockade in lung cancer. Using immunoSEQ multiplex PCR, the repertoire was profiled, and TCRdb retains in-frame clones only, with some absent. The sample has about 120,000 clones, about 83% seen once. The sample in question was peripheral blood, obtained from a patient treated with radiotherapy plus ipilimumab. These receptors all stem from a human donor with non-small cell lung cancer who had a partial response to radiotherapy plus ipilimumab.

The rearrangement joins TRBV28 to TRBJ2-7; D unresolved. This CDR3 spans 13 amino acids. Germline values: CDR1 MDHEN, CDR2 SYDVKM. V was clipped by 5 bases and J by 3 bases, with 11 bases between them. This chain's CDR3 is CASSMEARYEQYF. In DNA, the CDR3 is TGTGCCAGCAGTATGGAAGCGCGCTACGAGCAGTACTTC.

The rearrangement uses TRBV9 and TRBJ1-5, with D possibly matching TRBD1 (5 bases). The germline gives CDR1 SGDLS, CDR2 YYNGEE. Trimming cost V 3 bases and J 2 bases, with 9 bases left between them. The length of the CDR3 is 14 residues. CDR3 region: CASSATVGNQPQHF. The CDR3 DNA reads TGTGCCAGCAGCGCGACAGTTGGCAATCAGCCCCAGCATTTT.

A note on this clone: One junction end disagrees with the germline gene, perhaps due to a read error. This sample includes further DNA sequences coding for the same CDR3. This chain joins TRBV9 and TRBJ1-1; D may be TRBD1 (6 bases). In germline, CDR1 is SGDLS, CDR2 YYNGEE. This CDR3 region has 13 residues. In DNA, the CDR3 is TGCGCCAGCAGCGCGGACAGTCTAGCCCGGGCTTTCTTC. Translated: CASSADSLARAFF. Complete variable domain (other parts from reference TRBV9 and TRBJ1-1): DSGVTQTPKHLITATGQRVTLRCSPRSGDLSVYWYQQSLDQGLQFLIQYYNGEERAKGNILERFSAQQFPDLHSELNLSSLELGDSALYFCASSADSLARAFFGQGTRLTVV.